These T cell receptor beta chains were read from a single sample in a study of control samples from healthy donors and cancer patients. Produced via immunoSEQ multiplex PCR; TCRdb's table is partial and in-frame only. The table has over 150,000 clones, nearly 96% seen once. The sequenced sample was blood. These receptors were taken from a woman in her twenties or thirties in good health. Both conserved end residues are part of each CDR3. A D gene is named only where the DNA matches it firmly. Size is stated for part of the rows, as once, few or many counts, or as a class when the clone is expanded.

J | D | size | V | CDR3 | DNA
TRBJ2-7 | - | - | TRBV6-1 | CASSEASRSYEQYF | TGTGCCAGCAGTGAAGCGTCTAGGTCCTACGAGCAGTACTTC
TRBJ1-2 | TRBD1 | - | TRBV9 | CASSGGTGKNYGYTF | TGTGCCAGCAGCGGGGGGACAGGGAAGAACTATGGCTACACCTTC
TRBJ2-5 | - | - | TRBV5-1 | CASSLEIATLETQYF | TGCGCCAGCAGCTTGGAGATAGCCACCTTAGAGACCCAGTACTTC
TRBJ2-5 | TRBD1 | - | TRBV18 | CASSTRDRVKTQYF | TGTGCCAGCTCAACTCGGGACAGAGTAAAGACCCAGTACTTC
TRBJ1-4 | - | - | TRBV12-3/TRBV12-4 | CASLGWQPKLFF | TGTGCCAGCTTGGGATGGCAACCGAAACTGTTTTTT
TRBJ1-5 | TRBD1 | - | TRBV28 | CASSLSGGLGQPQHF | TGTGCCAGCAGTTTGTCAGGGGGCTTAGGTCAGCCCCAGCATTTT
TRBJ2-3 | TRBD1 | few | TRBV18 | CASSPRTGGTDTQYF | TGTGCCAGCTCACCCCGGACAGGGGGCACAGATACGCAGTATTTT
TRBJ1-1 | - | - | TRBV7-9 | CASSHPGNTEAFF | TGTGCCAGCAGCCACCCCGGGAACACTGAAGCTTTCTTT
TRBJ2-5 | TRBD2 | - | TRBV24-1 | CATSDSSGTLGETQYF | TGTGCCACCAGTGATTCTAGCGGGACCTTAGGAGAGACCCAGTACTTC
TRBJ2-7 | - | - | TRBV6-5 | CASSYSGDGEQYF | TGTGCCAGCAGTTACTCGGGAGACGGCGAGCAGTACTTC
TRBJ1-4 | TRBD1 | - | TRBV18 | CASSPQQGANEKLFF | TGTGCCAGCTCACCACAACAGGGGGCTAATGAAAAACTGTTTTTT
TRBJ1-2 | - | - | TRBV25-1 | CASSVEGGRTYGYTF | TGTGCCAGCAGTGTGGAGGGAGGGCGAACCTATGGCTACACCTTC
TRBJ2-3 | - | few | TRBV4-2 | CASSLGLGAGPGDTQYF | TGTGCCAGCAGCCTGGGGTTAGGGGCAGGCCCAGGGGATACGCAGTATTTT
TRBJ2-7 | - | - | TRBV21-1 | CASRSKWGEEQYF | TGTGCCAGCAGATCCAAGTGGGGAGAGGAGCAGTACTTC
TRBJ1-2 | - | - | TRBV2 | CASIGGLYGYTF | TGTGCCAGCATAGGGGGGTTGTATGGCTACACCTTC
TRBJ1-5 | - | - | TRBV7-9 | CASSLAGLPNQPQHF | TGTGCCAGCAGCTTAGCAGGCCTCCCGAATCAGCCCCAGCATTTT
TRBJ1-1 | - | - | TRBV9 | CASSVAVNTEAFF | TGTGCCAGCAGCGTAGCTGTGAACACTGAAGCTTTCTTT
TRBJ1-6 | TRBD1 | - | TRBV6-5 | CASSPRTGLNSPLHF | TGTGCCAGCAGTCCTCGGACAGGTTTAAATTCACCCCTCCACTTT